Presented here are 5 T cell receptor beta chains from one specimen sequenced in a study of T-cell memory formation after mild COVID-19. TCRdb redid the calling of the 5' RACE reads with MiXCR, one entry per CDR3 protein. The sample carries around 250,000 distinct CDR3 sequences, roughly 15% recorded once. The sample taken for sequencing was PBMCs or a T cell subset sorted from them (not recorded which). These receptors all come from a man aged 18 to 30 who had mild COVID-19 (a few samples of this study predate the infection). Cell type and time point are not known.

A few counts support this clonotype. The genes are TRBV7-9 and TRBJ2-1, with D maybe TRBD2 (5 bases). V gave up 5 bases and J gave up 8 bases, with 13 bases separating them. Germline loops: CDR1 SEHNR, CDR2 FQNEAQ (reference sequence). This CDR3 comprises 13 residues. CDR3 region: CASSRALRDEQFF. The CDR3 nucleotides read TGTGCCAGCAGCCGGGCTCTGAGGGATGAGCAGTTCTTC.

The chain carries TRBV9 and TRBJ1-1; D unclear. Per germline, CDR1 SGDLS and CDR2 YYNGEE. The germline V and J ends were trimmed by 2 bases and 0 bases, with 11 bases remaining between them. The CDR3 covers 15 residues. This CDR3 is CASSVGRYLNTEAFF. The CDR3 bases are TGTGCCAGCAGCGTTGGACGTTATTTGAACACTGAAGCTTTCTTT.

This chain connects TRBV3-1 to TRBJ2-1, with 9 bases aligning to TRBD2. V was clipped by 0 bases and J by 7 bases; unmatched bases: 7. The CDR3 runs to 16 residues. Germline V gives CDR1 LGHDT, CDR2 YNNKEL (reference sequence). The CDR3 bases are TGTGCCAGCAGCCAAGATAGGGCGGGGGGGCAGAATGAGCAGTTCTTC. This translates into CASSQDRAGGQNEQFF.

J is TRBJ1-1 and V is TRBV28, with unresolved D. The CDR3 spans 15 residues. Germline V gives CDR1 MDHEN, CDR2 SYDVKM. V was pared by 7 bases and J by 0 bases, with 15 bases between. The CDR3 loop reads CASTLGRILNTEAFF. The DNA for the CDR3 is TGTGCCAGCACCCTTGGACGGATTTTGAACACTGAAGCTTTCTTT.

The CDR3 DNA follows: TGTGCCAGCTCACTCAACATGTTAGCGGGGGCCCCAGGTTCATTCGAGCAGTACTTC. This encodes CASSLNMLAGAPGSFEQYF. The chain uses TRBV18 and TRBJ2-7, with 9 bases lining up with TRBD2. J lost 6 bases, V lost 4 bases, and 22 bases had no gene match. The CDR3 loop spans 19 amino acids. Per the germline V gene, CDR1 is KGHSH and CDR2 is LQKENI.